Below, 13 T cell receptor beta chains from the same sample are listed, as sequenced in a study of cytomegalovirus exposure and HLA in healthy donors. Amplification used 60 Vbeta primers and 13 Jbeta primers. Produced via immunoSEQ multiplex PCR; TCRdb's table is partial and in-frame only. The table lists approximately 220,000 clones, 76% of them singletons. The sample was PBMCs. The origin of the receptors is a man between 18 and 29 years old in good health and CMV-seronegative.

V usage is TRBV9 and J usage is TRBJ1-6; the D is unclear. Germline V CDR1 and CDR2: SGDLS, YYNGEE. Trimming took off 4 bases at V and 7 bases at J, with 15 bases between the two ends. The CDR3 is 15 residues long. The CDR3 protein is CASSPRRSLNSPLHF. Written as DNA, the CDR3 is TGTGCCAGCAGCCCTCGGCGGTCCTTAAATTCACCCCTCCACTTT.

The chain couples TRBV7-3 to TRBJ2-2; 9 nucleotides agree with TRBD2. The ends lost 2 bases at V and 1 base at J; junction bases unmatched: 2. CDR3 length: 16 residues. CDR1 SGHTA and CDR2 FQGTGA come from the germline V gene. This CDR3 reads CASSLQAGGNTGELFF. DNA of the CDR3: TGTGCCAGCAGCTTACAAGCGGGAGGGAACACCGGGGAGCTGTTTTTT.

This sequence joins TRBV30 and TRBJ2-3; 8 nucleotides align to TRBD2. The junction had 11 bases not matched to a gene; V was cut back by 2 bases and J by 4 bases. The CDR3 has 16 residues. CDR1 and CDR2 from the germline V gene are GTSNPN and SVGIG (reference sequence). CDR3 residues: CAWSTLREGHADTQYF. For the CDR3, the DNA is TGTGCCTGGAGTACCCTCCGGGAGGGCCATGCAGATACGCAGTATTTT.

The chain links TRBV27 to TRBJ2-5; possibly TRBD1 for D (6 bases). The CDR3 has 15 amino acids. In germline, CDR1 is MNHEY, CDR2 SMNVEV (reference sequence). V lost 3 bases, J lost 2 bases, and 13 bases lay in between. The CDR3 is CASSFTGNLQETQYF. The CDR3 nucleotides are TGTGCCAGCAGTTTCACAGGGAACCTTCAAGAGACCCAGTACTTC.

The rearrangement joins TRBV19 to TRBJ2-2; 13 nucleotides line up with TRBD2. This CDR3 spans 17 amino acids. J gave up 7 bases and V 4 bases, and 9 bases lay outside the gene matches. Germline CDR1 reads LNHDA; CDR2 reads SQIVND (reference sequence). DNA of the CDR3: TGTGCCAGTAGTACCCGGACTAGCGGGAGTTCGGTCGGGGAGCTGTTTTTT. Translation gives CASSTRTSGSSVGELFF.

This rearrangement joins TRBV28 to TRBJ1-2; perhaps TRBD1 as D (6 bases). CDR3 size: 12 residues. The germline V gene encodes CDR1 MDHEN and CDR2 SYDVKM. Trimming shortened V by 6 bases and J by 6 bases, and 11 bases separated the two germline ends. The CDR3 DNA is TGTGCCAGCAGACCCGCAGGGGATGGCTACACCTTC. It yields the protein CASRPAGDGYTF.

The V call is TRBV5-4, the J call TRBJ2-1; TRBD2 aligns across 10 bases. CDR1 and CDR2 (germline): SGHNT, YYREEE (reference sequence). The trim removed 4 bases at V and 0 bases at J, leaving 4 bases unmatched. This CDR3 has 16 amino acids. CDR3 amino acids: CASSAASGSSYNEQFF. The CDR3 nucleotides are TGTGCCAGCAGCGCGGCTAGCGGGAGCTCCTACAATGAGCAGTTCTTC.

The chain uses TRBV6-5 and TRBJ2-3, with D unresolved. The CDR3 spans 16 residues. V was trimmed by 4 bases and J by 2 bases, leaving 16 bases between them. Germline CDR1 reads MNHEY; CDR2 reads SVGAGI. The CDR3 reads CASSFTGSRFTDTQYF. The CDR3 bases are TGTGCCAGCAGTTTTACCGGGTCTCGATTCACAGATACGCAGTATTTT.

The rearrangement joins TRBV27 to TRBJ2-1, with 9 positions matching TRBD1. Germline V gives CDR1 MNHEY, CDR2 SMNVEV (reference sequence). The CDR3 has 17 residues. The V and J ends lost 6 bases and 3 bases, in that order; junction bases with no gene match: 12. The chain's CDR3 is CASSRRLTGGHYNEQFF. The DNA for the CDR3 is TGTGCCAGCAGCCGCCGCTTAACAGGGGGCCACTACAATGAGCAGTTCTTC.

This clone was seen a handful of times. J is TRBJ1-4 and V is TRBV19; 9 nucleotides align to TRBD1. Per germline, CDR1 LNHDA and CDR2 SQIVND (reference sequence). This CDR3 is 16 amino acids long. Trimming took 2 bases from V and 4 from J; bases not matched to a gene: 5. The CDR3 loop is CASSIRGQGYNEKLFF. The CDR3 DNA sequence: TGTGCCAGTAGTATAAGGGGACAGGGATATAATGAAAAACTGTTTTTT.

The CDR3 region has the DNA TGTGCCAGCAGCTTAGTAGGTGGGACTCAAGAGACCCAGTACTTC. It yields the protein CASSLVGGTQETQYF. The V gene is TRBV7-8, the J gene TRBJ2-5; possible D gene TRBD2, 6 bases. This CDR3 has 15 residues. Trimming cost V 1 base and J 2 bases, with 11 bases left between them. Looked up from germline, CDR1 is SGHVS and CDR2 is FQNEAQ.

The V gene is TRBV5-4, the J gene TRBJ1-1, with D possibly matching TRBD1 (6 bases). Germline V gene data show CDR1 as SGHNT and CDR2 as YYREEE (reference sequence). This CDR3 is built from 14 residues. With 4 bases removed from V and 7 bases from J, the gap between germline ends came to 17 bases. Written as DNA, the CDR3 is TGTGCCAGCAGCCAAGAAAACAGGGCCCGTGAAGCTTTCTTT. This encodes CASSQENRAREAFF.

This clone was counted a single time. The chain has TRBV5-6 and TRBJ2-5; 9 bases map to TRBD1. The J call may be wrong; the DNA end is better matched by TRBJ2-7. The CDR3 has 14 amino acids. Germline values: CDR1 SGHDT, CDR2 YYEEEE. This chain's CDR3 is CASSSTGGVYEQYF. The CDR3 coding sequence is TGTGCCAGCAGCTCTACAGGGGGCGTTTACGAGCAGTACTTC.